This T cell receptor beta chain came from a study of cytomegalovirus exposure and HLA in healthy donors. As for the study in general: Earlier findings included roughly 120 million unique TCR beta sequences obtained from 150 million to 200 million T cells.

It was with 60 Vbeta and 13 Jbeta primers that the PCR ran. Some clones are missing from TCRdb's copy, which holds only in-frame ones; the method was immunoSEQ multiplex PCR. The sample has a few hundred thousand clones; 80% are singletons. Concerning this clone itself: The antigen is not known.

Study-level findings and limits: Later analysis suggested most CMV-associated TCR beta chains were HLA-restricted. In a later analysis, TCR beta V- and J-gene trimming was associated with a missense DCLRE1C variant. About 90% or about 30% of the time was how often most TCR beta V segments were productive, according to an earlier analysis.

V dropped 1 base and J dropped 4 bases, with 7 bases sitting between them. CDR1 and CDR2 (germline): GTSNPN, SVGIG (reference sequence). CDR3 length equals 13 residues. This sequence joins TRBV30 and TRBJ1-4; D ambiguous. The material sequenced was PBMCs. The clonotype was recovered from a girl aged 2-10 years in good health and CMV-seronegative. The CDR3 DNA sequence: TGTGCCTGGAGTGGACAAGTTAATGAAAAACTGTTTTTT. The encoded protein is CAWSGQVNEKLFF.